Shown below are 14 T cell receptor beta chains from a single sample sequenced in a study of T cells in Graves' hyperthyroidism and ophthalmopathy. Researchers amplified the TCR beta CDR3 regions from RNA transcripts. HTBI primers were employed in a first-round RT-PCR of the TCR CDR3. TCRdb reprocessed the multiplex PCR reads via MiXCR and lists one record per CDR3 protein. The sample contains around 600,000 distinct CDR3 sequences, around 16% of which appear only once. The specimen was blood. The source of these receptors is a woman in her 30s with Graves' hyperthyroidism.

The chain combines TRBV5-1 with TRBJ2-7; unclear D gene. This CDR3 contains 13 residues. Germline CDR1 reads SGHRS; CDR2 reads YFSETQ. Trimming took off 2 bases at V and 5 bases at J, with 11 bases between the two ends. CDR3 loop: CASSLLLGHEQYF. The CDR3 DNA is TGCGCCAGCAGCTTATTGTTAGGTCACGAGCAGTACTTC.

In its sample, this clonotype was seen a few times. A much larger clonotype is one base distant, so this may be a read error. This rearrangement joins TRBV2 to TRBJ1-5; D uncertain. CDR1 is SNHLY and CDR2 is FYNNEI in the germline V gene. This CDR3 comprises 15 residues. V was shortened by 3 bases and J by 4 bases, with 13 bases between the two germline ends. CDR3 nucleotides: TGTGCCAGCAGTGAGCACAGCCTTCCTAATCAGCCCCAGCATTTT. Its translation: CASSEHSLPNQPQHF. Based on the CDR3 plus reference TRBV2 and TRBJ1-5, the full variable domain is EPEVTQTPSHQVTQMGQEVILRCVPISNHLYFYWYRQILGQKVEFLVSFYNNEISEKSEIFDDQFSVERPDGSNFTLKIRSTKLEDSAMYFCASSEHSLPNQPQHFGDGTRLSIL.

This clonotype showed up just a few times. V gene TRBV30 combines with J gene TRBJ1-1, with TRBD1 matching over 7 bases. Germline lookup yields CDR1 GTSNPN and CDR2 SVGIG (reference sequence). This CDR3 has 15 amino acids. V trimming: 0 bases; J trimming: 1 base; junction bases outside the gene matches: 5. CDR3 bases: TGTGCCTGGAGTGTAATGTCAGGGGGGAACACTGAAGCTTTCTTT. It yields the protein CAWSVMSGGNTEAFF.

The CDR3 here is CASCGGAGGIPYEQYF. DNA for the CDR3: TGTGCCAGCTGTGGGGGCGCTGGCGGGATCCCCTACGAGCAGTACTTC. The chain uses TRBV6-2 or TRBV6-3 and TRBJ2-7, with D perhaps being TRBD1 or TRBD2 (6 bases each). This CDR3 has 16 residues. The germline CDR1 and CDR2 sequences are MNHEY and SVGEGT. V was cut by 8 bases and J by 2 bases, with 22 bases left in between.

This clonotype was seen only a few times. The rearrangement joins TRBV27 to TRBJ2-7, with 10 bases that match TRBD2. Germline V gene sequence: CDR1 MNHEY, CDR2 SMNVEV (reference sequence). This CDR3 region has 18 residues. Losses at the gene ends were 2 bases for V and 7 bases for J; bases not matched to a gene: 17. As DNA, the CDR3 is TGTGCCAGCAGTTTAGGGGGCGGGATGAGAGCGGGAGGGGGAGAGCAGTACTTC. The encoded protein is CASSLGGGMRAGGGEQYF.

This clonotype was observed a handful of times. V usage is TRBV18 and J usage is TRBJ1-4; the match to TRBD1 covers 7 bases. Trimming cost V 3 bases and J 7 bases; bases outside gene matches: 11. The CDR3 has 16 amino acids. The germline V gene has CDR1 KGHSH and CDR2 LQKENI. CDR3 amino acids: CASSPSRTGTGEKLFF. The CDR3 DNA reads TGTGCCAGCTCACCCTCGCGGACAGGAACGGGTGAAAAACTGTTTTTT.

This clonotype was seen at least ten times. This chain connects TRBV18 to TRBJ1-1, with D possibly matching TRBD1 (5 bases). The germline CDR1 and CDR2 sequences are KGHSH and LQKENI. The CDR3 loop spans 14 amino acids. Trimming took off 3 bases at V and 8 bases at J, with 16 bases between the two ends. Here the CDR3 reads CASSPQGGRDEAFF. CDR3 nucleotide sequence: TGTGCCAGCTCACCCCAGGGAGGGAGGGACGAAGCTTTCTTT.

This clonotype occurred many times. J is TRBJ2-2 and V is TRBV2; 9 positions agree with TRBD1. This CDR3 spans 13 amino acids. Germline lookup yields CDR1 SNHLY and CDR2 FYNNEI. With 6 bases clipped from V and 6 bases from J, the junction kept 2 bases outside the gene matches. As DNA, the CDR3 is TGTGCCAGCAGAGGACAGGGGTCCGGGGAGCTGTTTTTT. Its protein is CASRGQGSGELFF. The complete variable domain, with remaining parts taken from reference TRBV2 and TRBJ2-2, reads EPEVTQTPSHQVTQMGQEVILRCVPISNHLYFYWYRQILGQKVEFLVSFYNNEISEKSEIFDDQFSVERPDGSNFTLKIRSTKLEDSAMYFCASRGQGSGELFFGEGSRLTVL.

The genes are TRBV6-1 and TRBJ1-3; TRBD1 is a possible D gene (5 bases). Trimming shortened V by 8 bases and J by 0 bases, and 17 bases separated the two germline ends. The germline gives CDR1 MNHNS, CDR2 SASEGT. The CDR3 contains 16 residues. CDR3 loop: CASSGAGISSGNTIYF. For the CDR3, the DNA is TGTGCCAGCTCTGGGGCAGGGATAAGCTCTGGAAACACCATATATTTT.

This clonotype was detected many times. CDR3 sequence: CASSEALGTSAYEQYF. CDR3 bases: TGTGCCAGCAGTGAAGCTTTGGGGACTAGCGCCTACGAGCAGTACTTC. This chain uses TRBV2 with TRBJ2-7; TRBD2 agrees at 10 bases. V lost 0 bases and J lost 2; bases outside the gene matches: 4. CDR3 length equals 16 residues. Germline V gives CDR1 SNHLY, CDR2 FYNNEI.

This clonotype was seen a handful of times. This sequence joins TRBV10-3 and TRBJ2-7; possible D gene TRBD1, 6 bases. Germline lookup yields CDR1 ENHRY and CDR2 SYGVKD. Trimming shortened V by 10 bases and J by 0 bases, and 13 bases separated the two germline ends. The CDR3 has 13 residues. DNA for the CDR3: TGTGCCACCCACACAGGGAGCTCCTACGAGCAGTACTTC. Translated, it gives CATHTGSSYEQYF.

This clonotype was seen many times. This sequence joins TRBV19 and TRBJ1-1; D is uncertain. Germline V gives CDR1 LNHDA, CDR2 SQIVND (reference sequence). This CDR3 region has 14 residues. Trimming shortened V by 7 bases and J by 4 bases, and 16 bases separated the two germline ends. The CDR3 region is CASNSYPLGTEAFF. The CDR3 region has the DNA TGTGCCAGTAATTCTTACCCACTTGGCACTGAAGCTTTCTTT.

This clonotype was counted many times. The chain recombines TRBV18 with TRBJ2-1, with a possible D match to TRBD2 (5 bases). The germline CDR1 and CDR2 sequences are KGHSH and LQKENI. V lost 6 bases and J lost 3, with 15 bases in between. The CDR3 length is 15 residues. CDR3: CASSPTSGVYNEQFF. The DNA for the CDR3 is TGTGCCAGCTCGCCGACCAGCGGAGTCTACAATGAGCAGTTCTTC.

This clonotype has only a few counts. The J gene is TRBJ2-6, the V gene TRBV25-1; D may be TRBD1 (6 bases). Germline assignment: CDR1 MGHDK and CDR2 SYGVNS. V lost 2 bases to trimming and J lost 0 bases, with 20 bases between them. There are 20 residues in the CDR3. This CDR3 is CASSERGFGTQISGANVLTF. The CDR3 DNA sequence: TGTGCCAGCAGTGAAAGGGGGTTCGGCACCCAGATCTCTGGGGCCAACGTCCTGACTTTC.